This is a list of T cell receptor beta chains from one sample in a study of blood T cell repertoires in COVID-19. The data were produced by immunoSEQ multiplex PCR, yet TCRdb's version contains in-frame clones alone and is incomplete. The sample has roughly 68,000 clones, roughly 91% seen once. Sequenced: peripheral blood. The receptors shown here come from a man aged 50-60 years with active COVID-19. Both conserved end residues are part of each CDR3. The D gene is left open where the match is weak. Size is stated for part of the rows, as once, few or many counts, or as a class when the clone is expanded.

CDR3nt,CDR3aa,abundance,j_gene,v_gene,d_gene
TGTGCCAGCAGCTTATACCGGACTACCTACGAGCAGTACTTC,CASSLYRTTYEQYF,NA,TRBJ2-7,TRBV11-2,NA
TGTGCCAGCAGCTTAAGGAAAAACAGGGTTGCAGATACGCAGTATTTT,CASSLRKNRVADTQYF,NA,TRBJ2-3,TRBV5-4,NA
TGTGCCAGCAGCCCACCCGGGACTAGCGGGACCTACGAGCAGTACTTC,CASSPPGTSGTYEQYF,NA,TRBJ2-7,TRBV28,TRBD2
TGTGCCAGCGCATCCGCGGGAGCAGTCGAGACCCAGTACTTC,CASASAGAVETQYF,NA,TRBJ2-5,TRBV27,TRBD2
TGTGCCAGCAGCTCTAAAACCGGGACAGGGTTGTCCTACGAGCAGTACTTC,CASSSKTGTGLSYEQYF,once,TRBJ2-7,TRBV5-5,TRBD1
TGTGCCAGCGTTAACGGACAGGGACCTAATAACTATGGCTACACCTTC,CASVNGQGPNNYGYTF,few,TRBJ1-2,TRBV28,TRBD1
TGCGCCAGCAGCCAAGTCCCGGGACAGGGGAAATTCAACACCATATATTTT,CASSQVPGQGKFNTIYF,NA,TRBJ1-3,TRBV4-3,TRBD1
TGTGCCAGCAGTTTAGCGGGACTACTTACAGATACGCAGTATTTT,CASSLAGLLTDTQYF,NA,TRBJ2-3,TRBV7-2,TRBD2
TGTGCCATCAGTGTGTCGGGCGCAGATACGCAGTATTTT,CAISVSGADTQYF,NA,TRBJ2-3,TRBV10-3,NA
TGCGCCAGCAGCCAAGACGGGGACATTCAGTACTTC,CASSQDGDIQYF,NA,TRBJ2-4,TRBV4-1,NA
TGTGCCAGGACCCGGGGGGGGCCAGATACGCAGTATTTT,CARTRGGPDTQYF,NA,TRBJ2-3,TRBV2,TRBD2
TGTGCCAGCAAATTCCAGGGGGCCTCGTTGGCTTTCTTT,CASKFQGASLAFF,NA,TRBJ1-1,TRBV2,TRBD1
TGTGCCAGCAGCATTTCAGGGGAAGCTTTCTTT,CASSISGEAFF,NA,TRBJ1-1,TRBV7-9,NA
TGTGCCAGCTCACCCCAGGGACAGGGTGCTTCCCACGAGCAGTACTTC,CASSPQGQGASHEQYF,NA,TRBJ2-7,TRBV18,TRBD1
TGCGCCAGCAGCCAAGAGACTAGCGGGCTTTCCTACAATGAGCAGTTCTTC,CASSQETSGLSYNEQFF,NA,TRBJ2-1,TRBV4-3,TRBD2
TGTGCCAGCAGCTCGCCCGGGTGGCCCCAGCATTTT,CASSSPGWPQHF,NA,TRBJ1-5,TRBV5-6,NA
TGTGCCACCAGCAGAGGAATTAGCGGGAGGAAAGGCGGGGAGCTGTTTTTT,CATSRGISGRKGGELFF,once,TRBJ2-2,TRBV15,TRBD2
TGTGCCAGCAGTCCAGGGCGCAAGACCCAGTACTTC,CASSPGRKTQYF,NA,TRBJ2-5,TRBV6-2/TRBV6-3,NA
TGCGCCAGCAGCTTGGGGACTAACCTCTACGAGCAGTACTTC,CASSLGTNLYEQYF,NA,TRBJ2-7,TRBV5-1,NA
TGTGCCAGCAGTTTAGGCCGGCTAGGGACAGGGGGAATGGAGACCCAGTACTTC,CASSLGRLGTGGMETQYF,NA,TRBJ2-5,TRBV28,TRBD1
TGTGCCAGCGGGGCTGAAACAGGGGGCAATGAGCAGTTCTTC,CASGAETGGNEQFF,NA,TRBJ2-1,TRBV6-5,TRBD1
TGTGCCAGTAGTATGAGAGGGGGAATCTATGGCTACACCTTC,CASSMRGGIYGYTF,NA,TRBJ1-2,TRBV19,NA
TGTGCCAGCGGCGGAGGGGCTAATAGCAATCAGCCCCAGCATTTT,CASGGGANSNQPQHF,NA,TRBJ1-5,TRBV6-5,NA
TGTGCCAGTAGTTCCTCCTACAGTAGGTCTGGGGCCAACGTCCTGACTTTC,CASSSSYSRSGANVLTF,NA,TRBJ2-6,TRBV19,NA
TGTGCCAGCCGGACAGGGGGCAATCAGCCCCAGCATTTT,CASRTGGNQPQHF,NA,TRBJ1-5,TRBV2,TRBD1
TGTGCCAGCAGCGCCCGGTCGAACACCGGGGAGCTGTTTTTT,CASSARSNTGELFF,NA,TRBJ2-2,TRBV9,NA
TGTGCCAGCAGCGATGCGGGACAGGGGAACACTGAAGCTTTCTTT,CASSDAGQGNTEAFF,NA,TRBJ1-1,TRBV7-6,TRBD1
TGTGCCAGCAGCCAGGCGGCGGACTGGAGGGATGAAAAACTGTTTTTT,CASSQAADWRDEKLFF,NA,TRBJ1-4,TRBV3-1/TRBV3-2,NA
TGCGCCAGCAGCTTTTCAGGGGGTGGTGAAAAACTGTTTTTT,CASSFSGGGEKLFF,NA,TRBJ1-4,TRBV5-1,TRBD1
TGTGCCAGCCTACGGGGACTAGCGGGGGGCCGGGAAGGGAATGAGCAGTTCTTC,CASLRGLAGGREGNEQFF,NA,TRBJ2-1,TRBV5-4,TRBD2
TGTGCCAGCAGTTTAGGACAGGGGGGAGATACGCAGTATTTT,CASSLGQGGDTQYF,NA,TRBJ2-3,TRBV6-4,TRBD1
TGTGCCAGCAGCTCGCCGGGACAGCTCGGAAACAATGAGCAGTTCTTC,CASSSPGQLGNNEQFF,NA,TRBJ2-1,TRBV7-2,TRBD1
TGTGCCAGCAGCCCGGGGGGTAGGGAAAAACTGTTTTTT,CASSPGGREKLFF,NA,TRBJ1-4,TRBV4-2,NA
TGTGCCAGCAGCGTAGCTCCGGGACTAGGGTACGAGCAGTACTTC,CASSVAPGLGYEQYF,NA,TRBJ2-7,TRBV9,TRBD2
TGTGCCAGCAGTTACTCGGATCGGGGGGGCAATGAGCAGTTCTTC,CASSYSDRGGNEQFF,NA,TRBJ2-1,TRBV6-5,TRBD2
TGCAGCGTTGAACGGGACAGCTACAATGAGCAGTTCTTC,CSVERDSYNEQFF,NA,TRBJ2-1,TRBV29-1,TRBD1
TGTGCCAGCAGCCAAGCCAAGTCAGGAGGACAGCCCCAGCATTTT,CASSQAKSGGQPQHF,NA,TRBJ1-5,TRBV3-1/TRBV3-2,NA